These T cell receptor beta chains were read from a single sample in a study of blood T cells in healthy people across ages. In TCRdb, the 5' RACE reads were re-called with MiXCR into one record per CDR3 protein. The table records 1.5 million to 2 million distinct CDR3 sequences, 39% of them present only once. The sample taken for sequencing was blood. The receptor source for this set is a human donor in good health. Both conserved end residues are part of each CDR3. The D gene is left open where the match is weak. Where a row states a size, it is once, few, many or the class of an expanded clone; other rows omit it.

>-|TRBD1|TRBV7-9|TRBJ2-1
TGTGCCAGCAGCCCGGACAGGGGGACTGAGCAGTTCTTC
CASSPDRGTEQFF
>few|TRBD2|TRBV7-2|TRBJ2-3
TGTGCCAGCAGCTTGGGCGCTAGCGGGGGTCGTACGCAGTATTTT
CASSLGASGGRTQYF
>-|-|TRBV5-1|TRBJ2-5
TGCGCCAGCAGCCCGCACCCAACAGGGAGTCAAGAGACCCAGTACTTC
CASSPHPTGSQETQYF
>-|TRBD1|TRBV11-2|TRBJ2-6
TGTGCCAGCAGCCCTTGGGGGGGACAGGGGTCGGGAAACTCTGGGGCCAACGTCCTGACTTTC
CASSPWGGQGSGNSGANVLTF
>-|TRBD2|TRBV4-3|TRBJ2-3
TGCGCCAGCAGCCAAGAAGGCGGGGGGAGAGATACGCAGTATTTT
CASSQEGGGRDTQYF
>-|-|TRBV3-1|TRBJ2-1
TGTGCCAGCAGCCAAGAGATGGCGGGTTACAATGAGCAGTTCTTC
CASSQEMAGYNEQFF
>few|TRBD1|TRBV12-3/TRBV12-4|TRBJ1-1
TGTGCCAGCAGTTCCCTATCATTGACAGGGAAAACTGAAGCTTTCTTT
CASSSLSLTGKTEAFF
>few|-|TRBV6-5|TRBJ1-2
TGTGCCAGCACCATAAGGGGAGGTGCATCTAACTATGGCTACACCTTC
CASTIRGGASNYGYTF
>few|-|TRBV7-3|TRBJ2-5
TGTGCCAGCAGCTTAAATTCCAAGGGGACCCAGTACTTC
CASSLNSKGTQYF
>few|-|TRBV29-1|TRBJ2-1
TGCAGTGGAAATTCCAATGAGCAGTTCTTC
CSGNSNEQFF
>few|TRBD2|TRBV6-2/TRBV6-3|TRBJ2-1
TGTGCCAGCAGTTCCACGCTAGCGGGGGGACCAAATGAGCAGTTCTTC
CASSSTLAGGPNEQFF
>-|TRBD2|TRBV15|TRBJ2-3
TGTGCCGCCAGCAGAGAGGGAGCGGGAAAGGGTACGCAGTATTTT
CAASREGAGKGTQYF
>once|TRBD1|TRBV7-2|TRBJ1-2
TGTGCCAGCAGCTTAGTCATGGGACAGGGGCCTTATGGCTACACCTTC
CASSLVMGQGPYGYTF
>-|-|TRBV10-3|TRBJ2-2
TGTGCCATCATGGGACCGAACACCGGGGAGCTGTTTTTT
CAIMGPNTGELFF
>few|-|TRBV10-3|TRBJ1-2
TGTGCCATCGGGTTAAGATCTAACTATGGCTACACCTTC
CAIGLRSNYGYTF
>once|-|TRBV3-1|TRBJ1-2
TGTGCCAGCAGCCAATTCGGGGGTGGCTACACCTTC
CASSQFGGGYTF
>-|TRBD2|TRBV7-9|TRBJ2-5
TGTGCCAGCAGCCCCGCCGGGACTAGCGGGGGCCCCCAGACCCAGTACTTC
CASSPAGTSGGPQTQYF
>-|-|TRBV5-5|TRBJ2-7
TGTGCCAGCAGCAAAACAGGCACCCGGAACTACGAGCAGTACTTC
CASSKTGTRNYEQYF
>-|TRBD2|TRBV2|TRBJ2-5
TGTGCCAGCAGTGCGGGCCAGCGGGGGGTTCAAGAAACCCAGTACTTC
CASSAGQRGVQETQYF
>-|TRBD1|TRBV29-1|TRBJ1-2
TGCAGGGTGGGACAGGGAGGAGACTATGGCTACACCTTC
CRVGQGGDYGYTF
>few|TRBD1|TRBV20-1|TRBJ1-5
TGCAGTGCTCCGCCTCTTACAGGGGGCAATCAGCCCCAGCATTTT
CSAPPLTGGNQPQHF
>-|-|TRBV5-5|TRBJ1-4
TGTGCCAGCAGCTTCAGGTGGGACGGAAAACTGTTTTTT
CASSFRWDGKLFF
>few|TRBD2|TRBV20-1|TRBJ2-7
TGCAGTGCTAGTTCCGGACTAGCGATCCACGAGCAGTACTTC
CSASSGLAIHEQYF
>-|-|TRBV5-1|TRBJ2-1
TGCGCCAGCTGCCCGGGGACGGGGATCGTGGAGCAGTTCTTC
CASCPGTGIVEQFF
>-|TRBD1|TRBV27|TRBJ1-5
TGTGCCAGCAGACAGGGGGGTTGGGGTCAGCCCCAGCATTTT
CASRQGGWGQPQHF
>-|TRBD2|TRBV5-1|TRBJ2-3
TGCGCCAGCAGCTCCGTCTACGGCGGGGGGGCCTATAGTACAGATACGCAGTATTTT
CASSSVYGGGAYSTDTQYF
>once|-|TRBV5-1|TRBJ2-6
TGCGCCAGCAGCCCCATCCTCGATGGGGCCAACGTCCTGACTTTC
CASSPILDGANVLTF
>-|-|TRBV4-3|TRBJ2-3
TGCGCCAGCAGCCAAGTCGGGCCCCCCAGAACCACAGATACGCAGTATTTT
CASSQVGPPRTTDTQYF
>-|-|TRBV27|TRBJ2-7
TGTGCCAGCAGTTTAGCAGGGGGGATGGACTACGAGCAGTACTTC
CASSLAGGMDYEQYF
>few|-|TRBV27|TRBJ1-5
TGTGCCAGCAGTTTGGGATGGGAAAGCAATCAGCCCCAGCATTTT
CASSLGWESNQPQHF
>-|TRBD1|TRBV29-1|TRBJ2-1
TGCAGCGGCCGGGACAGGGGCTACAATGAGCAGTTCTTC
CSGRDRGYNEQFF
>-|-|TRBV4-2|TRBJ2-5
TGTGCCAGCAGCCAAGGGGATTCGAACGGGGCCTACCAAGAGACCCAGTACTTC
CASSQGDSNGAYQETQYF
>-|TRBD1|TRBV24-1|TRBJ1-1
TGTGCCACCAGTGAAGGGGGCAGAGACACTGAAGCTTTCTTT
CATSEGGRDTEAFF
>-|-|TRBV4-3|TRBJ2-1
TGCGCCAGCAGCCAAGGATCCGGGGGATACGACGACGAGCAGTTCTTC
CASSQGSGGYDDEQFF
>few|TRBD2|TRBV6-5|TRBJ2-5
TGTGCCAGCAGTTTACTAGCGGAGGGGCTAAATGAGCAGTACTTC
CASSLLAEGLNEQYF
>-|-|TRBV3-1|TRBJ2-7
TGTGCCAGCAGCTTGTTGGGACTTACTGAGGACGAGCAGTACTTC
CASSLLGLTEDEQYF
>few|TRBD1|TRBV4-1|TRBJ2-7
TGCGCCAGCAGCCAAATGTTGGGACAGGGATTACCCCACGAGCAGTACTTC
CASSQMLGQGLPHEQYF
>-|-|TRBV7-6|TRBJ1-5
TGTGCCAGCAGCTTAGCTTCGTGGGGTCAGCCCCAGCATTTT
CASSLASWGQPQHF
>few|TRBD1|TRBV20-1|TRBJ2-5
TGCAGTGCTTTGGACAGGTTAATAGAGACCCAGTACTTC
CSALDRLIETQYF
>-|-|TRBV20-1|TRBJ1-1
TGCAGTGCTAGAGTTGACAGCCCTGAAGCTTTCTTT
CSARVDSPEAFF